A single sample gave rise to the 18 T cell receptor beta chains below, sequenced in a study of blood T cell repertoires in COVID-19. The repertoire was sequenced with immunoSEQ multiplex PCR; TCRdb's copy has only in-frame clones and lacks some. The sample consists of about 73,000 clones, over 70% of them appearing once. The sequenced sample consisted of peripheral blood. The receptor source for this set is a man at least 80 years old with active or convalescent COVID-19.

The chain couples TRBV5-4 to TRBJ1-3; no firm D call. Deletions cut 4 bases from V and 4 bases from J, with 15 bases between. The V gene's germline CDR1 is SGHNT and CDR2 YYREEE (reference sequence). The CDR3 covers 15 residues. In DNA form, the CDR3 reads TGTGCCAGCAGCCCGGAGGAGGGTCCGGGAAACACCATATATTTT. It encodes CASSPEEGPGNTIYF.

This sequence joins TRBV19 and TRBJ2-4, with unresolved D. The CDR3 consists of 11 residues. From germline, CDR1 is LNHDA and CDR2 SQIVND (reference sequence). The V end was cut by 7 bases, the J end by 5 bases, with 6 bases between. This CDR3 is CASNRENIQYF. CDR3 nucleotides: TGTGCCAGTAATCGAGAAAACATTCAGTACTTC.

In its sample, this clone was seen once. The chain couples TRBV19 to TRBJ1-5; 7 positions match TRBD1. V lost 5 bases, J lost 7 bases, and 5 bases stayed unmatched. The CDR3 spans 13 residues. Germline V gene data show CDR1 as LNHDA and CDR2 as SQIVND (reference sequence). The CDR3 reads CASSGTAGQPQHF. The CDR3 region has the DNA TGTGCCAGTAGTGGGACAGCAGGCCAGCCCCAGCATTTT.

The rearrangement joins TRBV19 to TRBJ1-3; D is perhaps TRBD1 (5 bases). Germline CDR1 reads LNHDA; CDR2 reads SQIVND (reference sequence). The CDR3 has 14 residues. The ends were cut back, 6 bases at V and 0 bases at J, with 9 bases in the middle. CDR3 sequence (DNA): TGTGCCAGTAGGGACACCAGCTCTGGAAACACCATATATTTT. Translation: CASRDTSSGNTIYF.

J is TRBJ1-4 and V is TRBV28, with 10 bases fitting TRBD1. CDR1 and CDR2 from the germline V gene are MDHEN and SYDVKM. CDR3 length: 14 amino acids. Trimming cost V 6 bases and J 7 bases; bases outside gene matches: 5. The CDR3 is CASSTTGGGEKLFF. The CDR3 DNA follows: TGTGCCAGCAGCACGACAGGGGGCGGTGAAAAACTGTTTTTT.

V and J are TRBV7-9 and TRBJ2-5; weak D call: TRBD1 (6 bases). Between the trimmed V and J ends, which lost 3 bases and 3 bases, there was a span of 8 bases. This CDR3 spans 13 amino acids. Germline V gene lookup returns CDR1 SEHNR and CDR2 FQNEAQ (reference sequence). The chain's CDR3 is CASSFAGEETQYF. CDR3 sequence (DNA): TGTGCCAGCAGCTTCGCAGGGGAAGAGACCCAGTACTTC.

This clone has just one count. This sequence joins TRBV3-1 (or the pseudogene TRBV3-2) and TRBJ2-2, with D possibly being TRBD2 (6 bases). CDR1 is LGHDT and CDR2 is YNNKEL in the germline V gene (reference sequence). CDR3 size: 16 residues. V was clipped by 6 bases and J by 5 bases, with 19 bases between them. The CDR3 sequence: CASRPWGAGNTGELFF. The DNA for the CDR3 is TGTGCCAGCAGACCCTGGGGCGCGGGGAATACCGGGGAGCTGTTTTTT.

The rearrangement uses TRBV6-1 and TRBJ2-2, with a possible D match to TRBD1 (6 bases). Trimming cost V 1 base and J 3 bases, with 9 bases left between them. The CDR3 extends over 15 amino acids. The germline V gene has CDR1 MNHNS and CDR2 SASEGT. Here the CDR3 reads CASSEEAGDTGELFF. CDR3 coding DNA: TGTGCCAGCAGTGAAGAGGCAGGGGACACCGGGGAGCTGTTTTTT.

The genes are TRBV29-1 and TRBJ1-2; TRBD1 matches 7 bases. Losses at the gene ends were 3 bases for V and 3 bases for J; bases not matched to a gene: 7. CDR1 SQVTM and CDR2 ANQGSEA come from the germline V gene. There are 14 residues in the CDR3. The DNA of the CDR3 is TGCAGCGTTGACCAGGGGGAGGATGACTATGGCTACACCTTC. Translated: CSVDQGEDDYGYTF. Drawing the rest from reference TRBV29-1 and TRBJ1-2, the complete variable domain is SAVISQKPSRDICQRGTSLTIQCQVDSQVTMMFWYRQQPGQSLTLIATANQGSEATYESGFVIDKFPISRPNLTFSTLTVSNMSPEDSSIYLCSVDQGEDDYGYTFGSGTRLTVV.

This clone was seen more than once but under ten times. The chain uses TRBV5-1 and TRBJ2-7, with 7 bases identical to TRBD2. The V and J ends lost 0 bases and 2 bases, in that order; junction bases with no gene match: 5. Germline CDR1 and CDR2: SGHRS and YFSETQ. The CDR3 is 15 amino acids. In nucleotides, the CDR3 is TGCGCCAGCAGCTTGGGTTCTAGCGGAACCTACGAGCAGTACTTC. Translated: CASSLGSSGTYEQYF.

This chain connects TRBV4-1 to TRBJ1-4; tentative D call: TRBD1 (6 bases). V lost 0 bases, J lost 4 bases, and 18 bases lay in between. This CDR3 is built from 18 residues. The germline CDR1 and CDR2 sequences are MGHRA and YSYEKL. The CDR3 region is CASSQDRVREGVNEKLFF. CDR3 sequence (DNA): TGCGCCAGCAGCCAAGATCGTGTGAGGGAGGGGGTTAATGAAAAACTGTTTTTT.

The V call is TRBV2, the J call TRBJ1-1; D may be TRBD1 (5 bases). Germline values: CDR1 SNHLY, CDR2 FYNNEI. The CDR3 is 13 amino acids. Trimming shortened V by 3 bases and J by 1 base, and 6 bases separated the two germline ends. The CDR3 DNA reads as TGTGCCAGCAGTGACCAGGGGAACACTGAAGCTTTCTTT. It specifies CASSDQGNTEAFF.

The chain's CDR3 is CASSFGQGRTYEQYF. In nucleotides, the CDR3 is TGTGCCAGCAGTTTCGGACAGGGACGCACCTACGAGCAGTACTTC. The V gene is TRBV27, the J gene TRBJ2-7; 8 nucleotides match TRBD1. Germline CDR1 reads MNHEY; CDR2 reads SMNVEV (reference sequence). The CDR3 is 15 residues long. The J segment lost 2 bases and the V segment lost 3 bases, leaving 6 bases of the junction unmatched.

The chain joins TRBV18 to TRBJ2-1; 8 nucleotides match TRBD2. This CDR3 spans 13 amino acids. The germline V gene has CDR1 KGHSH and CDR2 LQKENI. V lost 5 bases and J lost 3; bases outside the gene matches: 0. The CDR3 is CASSGTSYNEQFF. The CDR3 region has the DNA TGTGCCAGCTCAGGGACTAGCTACAATGAGCAGTTCTTC. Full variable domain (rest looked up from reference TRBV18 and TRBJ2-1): NAGVMQNPRHLVRRRGQEARLRCSPMKGHSHVYWYRQLPEEGLKFMVYLQKENIIDESGMPKERFSAEFPKEGPSILRIQQVVRGDSAAYFCASSGTSYNEQFFGPGTRLTVL.

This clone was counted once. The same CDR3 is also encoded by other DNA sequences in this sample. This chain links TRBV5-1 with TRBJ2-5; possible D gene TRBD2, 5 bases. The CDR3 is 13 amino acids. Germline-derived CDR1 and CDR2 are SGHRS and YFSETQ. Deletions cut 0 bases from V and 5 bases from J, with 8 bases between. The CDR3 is CASSLVGGETQYF. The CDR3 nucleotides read TGCGCCAGCAGCTTGGTAGGCGGGGAGACCCAGTACTTC.

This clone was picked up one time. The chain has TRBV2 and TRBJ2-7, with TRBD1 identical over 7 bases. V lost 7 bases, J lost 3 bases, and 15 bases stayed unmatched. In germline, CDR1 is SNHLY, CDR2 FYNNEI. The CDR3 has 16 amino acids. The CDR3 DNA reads TGTGCCAGCATTAGAAACCGGGACAGCCTAAACTACGAGCAGTACTTC. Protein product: CASIRNRDSLNYEQYF. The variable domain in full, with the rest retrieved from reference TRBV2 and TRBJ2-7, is EPEVTQTPSHQVTQMGQEVILRCVPISNHLYFYWYRQILGQKVEFLVSFYNNEISEKSEIFDDQFSVERPDGSNFTLKIRSTKLEDSAMYFCASIRNRDSLNYEQYFGPGTRLTVT.

CDR3 residues: CASSHVRRGKLFF. In nucleotides, the CDR3 is TGCGCCAGCAGTCATGTACGGCGAGGGAAACTGTTTTTT. This rearrangement joins TRBV23-1 to TRBJ1-4; no clear D gene. TRBV23-1 is an open reading frame whose function is uncertain. Trimming cost V 3 bases and J 11 bases, with 13 bases left between them. This CDR3 contains 13 residues.

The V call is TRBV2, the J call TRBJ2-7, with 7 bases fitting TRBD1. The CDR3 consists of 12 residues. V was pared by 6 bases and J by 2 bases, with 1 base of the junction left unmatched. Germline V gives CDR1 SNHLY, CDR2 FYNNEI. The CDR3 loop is CASRGQPYEQYF. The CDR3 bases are TGTGCCAGCAGGGGACAGCCCTACGAGCAGTACTTC.